Described below is a single T cell receptor beta chain sequence and its context. What it recognizes is unknown. The CDR3 totals 15 residues. Trimming removed 4 bases from V and 3 bases from J, with 12 bases in between. Germline V gene data show CDR1 as MNHNS and CDR2 as SASEGT. Assay used: immunoSEQ multiplex PCR; TCRdb lists only in-frame clones, some missing. Of 87,000 or so clones listed, over 80% are singletons. This sample was included in a study of siplizumab effects on memory and regulatory T cells. General study points: Proliferating Tregs from siplizumab cultures lacked functional confirmation of suppression. Naive T cells appeared more diverse than memory cells and seemed to be major alloresponse contributors. Siplizumab led to significantly less abundant alloreactive sequences that could be traced back to unstimulated CD4+ memory cells.

Material for sequencing was CD4+ T cells sorted from blood. The V gene is TRBV6-1, the J gene TRBJ2-2, with unresolved D. The sequence derives from a human donor in good health. CDR3 residues: CASSVPRPDTGELFF. In DNA, the CDR3 is TGTGCCAGCAGTGTACCGAGGCCCGACACCGGGGAGCTGTTTTTT.